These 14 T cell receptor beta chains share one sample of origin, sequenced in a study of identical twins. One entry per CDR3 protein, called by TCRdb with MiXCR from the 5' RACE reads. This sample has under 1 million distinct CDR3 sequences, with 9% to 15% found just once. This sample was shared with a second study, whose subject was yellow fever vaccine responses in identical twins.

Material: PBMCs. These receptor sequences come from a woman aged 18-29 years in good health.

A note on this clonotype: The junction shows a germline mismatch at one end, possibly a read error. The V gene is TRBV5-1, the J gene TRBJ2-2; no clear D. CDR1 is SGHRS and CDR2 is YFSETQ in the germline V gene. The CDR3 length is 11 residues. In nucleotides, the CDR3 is TGCTCCAGCTTTGGCTCCGGGGAGCTGTTTTTT. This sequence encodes CSSFGSGELFF.

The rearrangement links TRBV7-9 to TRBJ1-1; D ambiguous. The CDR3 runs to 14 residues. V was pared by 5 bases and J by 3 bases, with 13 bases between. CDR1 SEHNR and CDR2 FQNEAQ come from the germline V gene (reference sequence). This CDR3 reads CASSRSATHTEAFF. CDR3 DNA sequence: TGTGCCAGCAGCCGAAGCGCGACACACACTGAAGCTTTCTTT. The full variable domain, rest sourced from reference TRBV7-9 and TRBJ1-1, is DTGVSQNPRHKITKRGQNVTFRCDPISEHNRLYWYRQTLGQGPEFLTYFQNEAQLEKSRLLSDRFSAERPKGSFSTLEIQRTEQGDSAMYLCASSRSATHTEAFFGQGTRLTVV.

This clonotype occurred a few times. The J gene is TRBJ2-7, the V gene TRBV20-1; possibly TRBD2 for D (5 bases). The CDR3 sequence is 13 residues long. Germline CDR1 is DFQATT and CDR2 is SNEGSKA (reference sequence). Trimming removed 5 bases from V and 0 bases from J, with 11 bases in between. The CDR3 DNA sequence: TGCAGTGCTTGGCAGCGGAACTCCTACGAGCAGTACTTC. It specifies CSAWQRNSYEQYF.

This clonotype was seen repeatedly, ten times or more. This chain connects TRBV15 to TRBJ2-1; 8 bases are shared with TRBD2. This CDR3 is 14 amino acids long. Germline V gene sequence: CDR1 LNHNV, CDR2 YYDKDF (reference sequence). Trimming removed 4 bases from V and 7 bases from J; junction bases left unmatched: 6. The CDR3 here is CATSKTGTRNEQFF. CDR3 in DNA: TGTGCCACCAGCAAGACCGGGACTAGGAATGAGCAGTTCTTC.

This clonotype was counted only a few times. In nucleotides, the CDR3 is TGTGCCAGCAGGGCGGGGGCGGTGGGGGAGACCCAGTACTTC. Amino acid sequence: CASRAGAVGETQYF. The chain combines TRBV12-3 or TRBV12-4 with TRBJ2-5; D is perhaps TRBD2 (7 bases). Trimming shortened V by 6 bases and J by 5 bases, and 16 bases separated the two germline ends. This CDR3 has 14 residues.

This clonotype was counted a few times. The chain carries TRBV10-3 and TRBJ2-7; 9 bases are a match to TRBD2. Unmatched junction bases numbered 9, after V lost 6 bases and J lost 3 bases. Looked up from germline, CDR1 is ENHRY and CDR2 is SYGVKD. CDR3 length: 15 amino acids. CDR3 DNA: TGTGCCATCAGAGAAATTAGCGGGAGCCGCTACGAGCAGTACTTC. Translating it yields CAIREISGSRYEQYF.

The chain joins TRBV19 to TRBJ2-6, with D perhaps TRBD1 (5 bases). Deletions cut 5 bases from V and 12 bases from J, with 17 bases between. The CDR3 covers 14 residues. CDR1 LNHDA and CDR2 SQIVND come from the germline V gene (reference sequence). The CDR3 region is CASSFGQVSGVLTF. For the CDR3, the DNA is TGTGCCAGTAGTTTCGGACAAGTTTCGGGCGTCCTGACTTTC.

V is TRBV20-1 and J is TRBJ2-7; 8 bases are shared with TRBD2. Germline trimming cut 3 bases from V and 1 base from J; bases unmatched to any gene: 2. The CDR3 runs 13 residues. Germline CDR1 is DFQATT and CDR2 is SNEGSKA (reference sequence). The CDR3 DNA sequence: TGCAGTGCTAGTATAGCGGGATCCTACGAGCAGTACTTC. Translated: CSASIAGSYEQYF.

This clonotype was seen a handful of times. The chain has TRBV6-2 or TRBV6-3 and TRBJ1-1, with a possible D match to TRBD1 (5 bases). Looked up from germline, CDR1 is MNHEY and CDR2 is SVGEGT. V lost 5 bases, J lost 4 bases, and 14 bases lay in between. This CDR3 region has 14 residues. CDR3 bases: TGTGCCAGCAGTCCTCAGGGAAAGGGCACTGAAGCTTTCTTT. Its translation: CASSPQGKGTEAFF.

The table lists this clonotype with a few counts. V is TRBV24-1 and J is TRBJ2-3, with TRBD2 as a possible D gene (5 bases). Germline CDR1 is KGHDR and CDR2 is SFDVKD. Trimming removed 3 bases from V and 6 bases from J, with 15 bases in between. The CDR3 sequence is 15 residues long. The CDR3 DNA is TGTGCCACCAGTGATCTAGGAGGTCCGCCGGATACGCAGTATTTT. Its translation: CATSDLGGPPDTQYF.

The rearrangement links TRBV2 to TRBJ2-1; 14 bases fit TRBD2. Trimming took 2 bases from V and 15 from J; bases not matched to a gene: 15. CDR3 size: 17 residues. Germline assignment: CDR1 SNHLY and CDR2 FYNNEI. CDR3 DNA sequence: TGTGCCAGCAGTGAAAGGGACAGACTAGCGGGAGGGCCTGATGTGTTCTTC. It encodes CASSERDRLAGGPDVFF.

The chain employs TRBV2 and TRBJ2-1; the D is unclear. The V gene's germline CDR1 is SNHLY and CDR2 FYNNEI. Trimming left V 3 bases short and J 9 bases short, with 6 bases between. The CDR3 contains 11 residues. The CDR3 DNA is TGTGCCAGCAGTGACTGGGGTGAGCAGTTCTTC. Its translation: CASSDWGEQFF. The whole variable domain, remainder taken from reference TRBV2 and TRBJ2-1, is EPEVTQTPSHQVTQMGQEVILRCVPISNHLYFYWYRQILGQKVEFLVSFYNNEISEKSEIFDDQFSVERPDGSNFTLKIRSTKLEDSAMYFCASSDWGEQFFGPGTRLTVL.

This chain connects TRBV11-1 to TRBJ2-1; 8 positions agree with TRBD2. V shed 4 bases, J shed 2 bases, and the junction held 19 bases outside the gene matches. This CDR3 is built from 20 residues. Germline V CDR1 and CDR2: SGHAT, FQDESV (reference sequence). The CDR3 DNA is TGTGCCAGCAGCTCACCCCGCCAACCGAAACTAGCGGCCACCTACAATGAGCAGTTCTTC. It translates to CASSSPRQPKLAATYNEQFF.

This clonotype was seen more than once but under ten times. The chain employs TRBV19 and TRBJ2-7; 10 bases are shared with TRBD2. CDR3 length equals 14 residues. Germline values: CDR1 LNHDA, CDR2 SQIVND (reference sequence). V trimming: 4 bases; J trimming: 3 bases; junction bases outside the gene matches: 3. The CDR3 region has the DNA TGTGCCAGTAGTAAGGGACTAGCGTTCTACGAGCAGTACTTC. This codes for CASSKGLAFYEQYF.